The 14 T cell receptor beta chains in this list originate from one sample, sequenced in a study of identical twins. MiXCR was run by TCRdb on the 5' RACE reads, yielding one entry per CDR3 protein. The sample shows 400,000 to 550,000 distinct CDR3 sequences, 14% of them seen only once. This same sample was also taken into another study, of yellow fever vaccine responses in identical twins.

The specimen was CD4+ T cells sorted from blood. The receptors originated from a woman aged 18-29 years in good health.

This clonotype was observed a handful of times. The J gene is TRBJ1-2, the V gene TRBV3-1; 7 positions agree with TRBD1. This CDR3 comprises 15 residues. CDR1 is LGHDT, CDR2 YNNKEL, per germline (reference sequence). V was pared by 3 bases and J by 0 bases, with 4 bases of the junction left unmatched. As DNA, the CDR3 is TGTGCCAGCAGCCAGCCCGGGACAGCTAACTATGGCTACACCTTC. This sequence encodes CASSQPGTANYGYTF. Based on the CDR3 plus reference TRBV3-1 and TRBJ1-2, the full variable domain is DTAVSQTPKYLVTQMGNDKSIKCEQNLGHDTMYWYKQDSKKFLKIMFSYNNKELIINETVPNRFSPKSPDKAHLNLHINSLELGDSAVYFCASSQPGTANYGYTFGSGTRLTVV.

This clonotype has just a few counts. The chain recombines TRBV11-2 with TRBJ2-1; D not resolved. The CDR3 has 13 residues. V gave up 5 bases and J gave up 5 bases, with 10 bases separating them. The germline CDR1 and CDR2 sequences are SGHAT and FQNNGV. The CDR3 DNA sequence: TGTGCCAGCAGCCAGGCCCCCAACAATGAGCAGTTCTTC. Protein product: CASSQAPNNEQFF.

This sequence joins TRBV7-6 and TRBJ1-6; TRBD1 agrees at 8 bases. This CDR3 contains 15 residues. The J segment lost 9 bases and the V segment lost 0 bases, leaving 4 bases of the junction unmatched. Germline lookup yields CDR1 SGHVS and CDR2 FNYEAQ. In DNA form, the CDR3 reads TGTGCCAGCAGCTTAGCGGCCAGGGGGCTTTCACCCCTCCACTTT. Protein product: CASSLAARGLSPLHF.

CDR3 in DNA: TGCGCCAGCAGCTTAACATCGGCACACACAGATACGCAGTATTTT. This gives the protein CASSLTSAHTDTQYF. V is TRBV5-1 and J is TRBJ2-3; D gene ambiguous. Germline V lookup: CDR1 SGHRS, CDR2 YFSETQ. Trimming pared 2 bases from V and 2 bases from J, leaving 12 bases between. CDR3 size: 15 residues.

This clonotype was seen only a few times. The rearrangement links TRBV20-1 to TRBJ1-5; a weak D match, TRBD1 (5 bases). Germline V lookup: CDR1 DFQATT, CDR2 SNEGSKA (reference sequence). The CDR3 loop spans 13 amino acids. With 1 base removed from V and 1 base from J, the gap between germline ends came to 5 bases. Written as DNA, the CDR3 is TGCAGTGCTAGAGGGGGGAGCAATCAGCCCCAGCATTTT. This encodes CSARGGSNQPQHF.

V usage is TRBV29-1 and J usage is TRBJ2-3; D not certain. Trimming took 3 bases from V and 4 from J, leaving 2 bases between them. The CDR3 spans 10 residues. Germline V gene lookup returns CDR1 SQVTM and CDR2 ANQGSEA. The CDR3, as DNA: TGCAGCGTTGAGGCAGATACGCAGTATTTT. It is translated as CSVEADTQYF.

This clonotype turned up a few times. V gene TRBV19 combines with J gene TRBJ1-5; D not resolved. The CDR3 totals 15 residues. V lost 5 bases and J lost 0, with 11 bases in between. In germline, CDR1 is LNHDA, CDR2 SQIVND (reference sequence). The CDR3 region has the DNA TGTGCCAGTAGTGCCAGACGGAATAGCAATCAGCCCCAGCATTTT. Protein: CASSARRNSNQPQHF. The full variable domain, in which reference TRBV19 and TRBJ1-5 provide the parts outside the CDR3, is DGGITQSPKYLFRKEGQNVTLSCEQNLNHDAMYWYRQDPGQGLRLIYYSQIVNDFQKGDIAEGYSVSREKKESFPLTVTSAQKNPTAFYLCASSARRNSNQPQHFGDGTRLSIL.

The V and J genes are TRBV11-2 and TRBJ2-5; 9 bases are shared with TRBD1. V was pared by 2 bases and J by 2 bases, with 3 bases of the junction left unmatched. Germline CDR1 reads SGHAT; CDR2 reads FQNNGV. This CDR3 region has 15 residues. This CDR3 reads CASSLYGQGQETQYF. As DNA, the CDR3 is TGTGCCAGCAGCTTATACGGACAGGGGCAAGAGACCCAGTACTTC.

This clonotype was detected ten times or more. The chain joins TRBV28 to TRBJ1-6; D not certain. V dropped 2 bases and J dropped 17 bases, with 13 bases sitting between them. This CDR3 has 12 amino acids. Germline loops: CDR1 MDHEN, CDR2 SYDVKM. DNA of the CDR3: TGTGCCAGCAGTTTAAGCTCCGTCGGTATCCACTTT. Translated, it gives CASSLSSVGIHF.

The table lists this clonotype with a count of one. J is TRBJ2-5 and V is TRBV7-2, with D unclear. CDR1 SGHTA and CDR2 FQGNSA come from the germline V gene. V lost 4 bases and J 4 bases, leaving 10 bases between the germline ends. There are 13 residues in the CDR3. CDR3 nucleotide sequence: TGTGCCAGCAGCTCTCGGCCAGCAGAGACCCAGTACTTC. This sequence encodes CASSSRPAETQYF.

The rearrangement uses TRBV5-6 and TRBJ2-3; D ambiguous. Per the germline V gene, CDR1 is SGHDT and CDR2 is YYEEEE. V lost 2 bases and J 5 bases, leaving 12 bases between the germline ends. The CDR3 runs to 14 residues. This CDR3 reads CASSFLALGDTQYF. The CDR3 DNA follows: TGTGCCAGCAGCTTTTTAGCTTTGGGAGATACGCAGTATTTT. The whole variable domain, filled in from reference TRBV5-6 and TRBJ2-3, reads DAGVTQSPTHLIKTRGQQVTLRCSPKSGHDTVSWYQQALGQGPQFIFQYYEEEERQRGNFPDRFSGHQFPNYSSELNVNALLLGDSALYLCASSFLALGDTQYFGPGTRLTVL.

This clonotype was detected a few times. This rearrangement joins TRBV29-1 to TRBJ2-7; 9 nucleotides match TRBD1. Germline V gene data show CDR1 as SQVTM and CDR2 as ANQGSEA. The CDR3 runs to 16 residues. The junction had 17 bases not matched to a gene; V was cut back by 7 bases and J by 4 bases. CDR3 loop: CSAVPGGTGTKYEQYF. The CDR3 nucleotides are TGCAGCGCTGTGCCAGGGGGGACAGGGACGAAATACGAGCAGTACTTC.

This clonotype came up a few times. V usage is TRBV10-3 and J usage is TRBJ1-5, with a tentative D call TRBD1 (5 bases). The germline V gene encodes CDR1 ENHRY and CDR2 SYGVKD. V was pared by 2 bases and J by 4 bases, with 15 bases between. This CDR3 spans 16 amino acids. The CDR3: CAISENLGGGNQPQHF. CDR3 bases: TGTGCCATCAGTGAGAATCTGGGGGGAGGGAATCAGCCCCAGCATTTT.

This chain joins TRBV20-1 and TRBJ2-1, with 13 bases aligning to TRBD2. V lost 5 bases, J lost 9 bases, and 16 bases stayed unmatched. The germline V gene has CDR1 DFQATT and CDR2 SNEGSKA (reference sequence). The CDR3 is made up of 17 amino acids. The CDR3 DNA reads TGCAGTGCTCACGTGATGGGACTAGCGGGGAGTAGGTTTGAGCAGTTCTTC. Encoded protein: CSAHVMGLAGSRFEQFF.